Following are 16 T cell receptor beta chains from one sample sequenced in a study of cytomegalovirus exposure and HLA in healthy donors. Sequencing was performed with immunoSEQ multiplex PCR; in TCRdb, only in-frame clones are kept and a portion is missing. The sample includes about 200,000 clones, around 83% of them seen just once. The sequenced material came from PBMCs. These receptors all stem from a woman aged 25 to 45 in good health and CMV-seropositive.

The genes are TRBV11-2 and TRBJ2-1; D unclear. Trimming left V 6 bases short and J 8 bases short, with 8 bases between. Germline V CDR1 and CDR2: SGHAT, FQNNGV. The CDR3 loop spans 11 amino acids. The CDR3 DNA is TGTGCCAGCAGAGCCTTCGATGAGCAGTTCTTC. Residues: CASRAFDEQFF.

This clone has just one count. The rearrangement links TRBV18 to TRBJ2-7; 11 bases map to TRBD1. The CDR3 loop spans 13 amino acids. The ends lost 8 bases at V and 7 bases at J; junction bases unmatched: 7. Germline loops: CDR1 KGHSH, CDR2 LQKENI. The CDR3 DNA is TGTGCCAGCGCCGGACAGGGGGCCAGGGAGCAGTACTTC. Encoded protein: CASAGQGAREQYF.

V gene TRBV4-1 combines with J gene TRBJ1-5; 8 positions agree with TRBD1. The CDR3 has 15 amino acids. Germline V gene data show CDR1 as MGHRA and CDR2 as YSYEKL. Unmatched junction bases numbered 6, after V lost 3 bases and J lost 5 bases. The CDR3: CASSHHGTGDQPQHF. The CDR3 DNA follows: TGCGCCAGCAGCCACCACGGGACAGGAGATCAGCCCCAGCATTTT.

J is TRBJ1-2 and V is TRBV15, with D perhaps TRBD1 (6 bases). Germline CDR1 reads LNHNV; CDR2 reads YYDKDF (reference sequence). The length of the CDR3 is 12 residues. V lost 0 bases and J 8 bases, leaving 7 bases between the germline ends. In nucleotides, the CDR3 is TGTGCCACCAGCAGAGAGACAGGCGGCTACACCTTC. Translating it yields CATSRETGGYTF.

The chain uses TRBV27 and TRBJ2-1; D remains ambiguous. Germline CDR1 is MNHEY and CDR2 is SMNVEV (reference sequence). The ends were cut back, 5 bases at V and 2 bases at J, with 10 bases in the middle. The CDR3 is 14 residues long. The CDR3 DNA reads as TGTGCCAGCAGTATGGGCAGGACCTACAATGAGCAGTTCTTC. This sequence encodes CASSMGRTYNEQFF.

This sequence joins TRBV27 and TRBJ1-3; D may be TRBD1 (6 bases). The V end was cut by 6 bases, the J end by 2 bases, with 11 bases between. The CDR3 is 14 residues long. Germline V gene lookup returns CDR1 MNHEY and CDR2 SMNVEV (reference sequence). In DNA, the CDR3 is TGTGCCAGCAGACTCACAGGGACTGGAAACACCATATATTTT. This encodes CASRLTGTGNTIYF.

J is TRBJ2-6 and V is TRBV6-5; the match to TRBD1 covers 7 bases. The CDR3 length is 13 residues. With V trimmed by 6 bases and J by 10 bases, 6 bases remained unmatched. Per germline, CDR1 MNHEY and CDR2 SVGAGI. The CDR3 DNA reads as TGTGCCAGCAGCACGGGACAGTGGAACGTCCTGACTTTC. Protein: CASSTGQWNVLTF.

The chain links TRBV7-8 to TRBJ2-7, with a weak D call TRBD1 (5 bases). Trimming stripped 7 bases from V and 7 bases from J, with 20 bases between. The CDR3 consists of 14 residues. Per the germline V gene, CDR1 is SGHVS and CDR2 is FQNEAQ. This chain's CDR3 is CASTLGSRAREQYF. Here the CDR3 DNA reads TGTGCCAGCACCCTAGGGTCCAGGGCGAGAGAGCAGTACTTC.

This clone showed up just once. The chain carries TRBV29-1 and TRBJ2-3, with a tentative D call TRBD1 (7 bases). The V and J ends lost 4 bases and 0 bases respectively, with 26 bases between them. The CDR3 runs 19 residues. The germline V gene encodes CDR1 SQVTM and CDR2 ANQGSEA. CDR3 in DNA: TGCAGCGTTGGAGAGGGGGGACAGAGTGTTTTACGAAGCACAGATACGCAGTATTTT. Its protein is CSVGEGGQSVLRSTDTQYF.

J is TRBJ2-7 and V is TRBV5-6; 7 nucleotides match TRBD2. This CDR3 comprises 12 residues. Losses at the gene ends were 4 bases for V and 4 bases for J; bases not matched to a gene: 2. Germline V gene data show CDR1 as SGHDT and CDR2 as YYEEEE. The CDR3 is CASSRGVYEQYF. DNA for the CDR3: TGTGCCAGCAGCCGGGGGGTTTACGAGCAGTACTTC.

The genes are TRBV2 and TRBJ2-7, with TRBD1 matching 7 bases. Trimming at V came to 2 bases and at J to 2 bases, leaving 6 bases not matched to a gene. CDR3 size: 15 residues. Germline V gene data show CDR1 as SNHLY and CDR2 as FYNNEI. CDR3 region: CASSEPQGFTYEQYF. The CDR3 DNA reads as TGTGCCAGCAGTGAACCACAGGGGTTTACCTACGAGCAGTACTTC.

The genes are TRBV4-2 and TRBJ2-1; D remains ambiguous. The CDR3 runs to 17 residues. Germline V gene sequence: CDR1 LGHNA, CDR2 YNFKEQ. V was pared by 0 bases and J by 2 bases, with 14 bases between. The CDR3 protein is CASSQDVARPPYNEQFF. CDR3 nucleotide sequence: TGTGCCAGCAGCCAAGATGTCGCGCGGCCACCCTACAATGAGCAGTTCTTC.

The CDR3 here is CASSLEPGSYGYTF. CDR3 DNA: TGCGCCAGCAGCTTGGAGCCAGGCTCCTATGGCTACACCTTC. This chain links TRBV5-1 with TRBJ1-2; D ambiguous. Germline lookup yields CDR1 SGHRS and CDR2 YFSETQ. CDR3 length: 14 residues. V shed 0 bases and J shed 4 bases, with 10 bases lying between them.

The CDR3 reads CSVEGRGGWENTEAFF. The CDR3 DNA sequence: TGCAGCGTTGAAGGTAGGGGGGGCTGGGAAAACACTGAAGCTTTCTTT. The chain links TRBV29-1 to TRBJ1-1; weak D call: TRBD1 (6 bases). The CDR3 length is 16 residues. Trimming cost V 1 base and J 2 bases, with 17 bases left between them. The germline CDR1 and CDR2 sequences are SQVTM and ANQGSEA.

V gene TRBV28 combines with J gene TRBJ2-7; a possible D gene is TRBD1 (5 bases). The germline V gene has CDR1 MDHEN and CDR2 SYDVKM. The V end lost 5 bases, the J end lost 0 bases, and 8 bases lay between the germline ends. There are 13 residues in the CDR3. CDR3 residues: CASSGAHSYEQYF. CDR3 DNA sequence: TGTGCCAGCAGTGGGGCGCACTCCTACGAGCAGTACTTC.

The chain couples TRBV28 to TRBJ2-7; a possible D gene is TRBD2 (6 bases). Trimming took 2 bases from V and 6 from J, leaving 17 bases between them. Germline V CDR1 and CDR2: MDHEN, SYDVKM. CDR3 length: 15 amino acids. The CDR3 spells CASSLRVGSFSEQYF. The CDR3 DNA is TGTGCCAGCAGTTTAAGGGTCGGGAGCTTCAGCGAGCAGTACTTC.